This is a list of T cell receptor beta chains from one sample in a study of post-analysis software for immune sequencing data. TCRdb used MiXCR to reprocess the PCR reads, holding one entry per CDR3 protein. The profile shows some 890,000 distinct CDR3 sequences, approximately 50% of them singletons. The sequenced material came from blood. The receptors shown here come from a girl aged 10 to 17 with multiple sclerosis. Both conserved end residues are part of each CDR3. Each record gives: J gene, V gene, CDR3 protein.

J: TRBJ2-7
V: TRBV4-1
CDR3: CASSQGRGTGSRGYEQYF

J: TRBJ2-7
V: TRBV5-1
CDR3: CASSWRQAYEQYF

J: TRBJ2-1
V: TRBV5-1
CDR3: CASSPYSRDEQFF

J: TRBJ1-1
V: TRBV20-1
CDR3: CSARDHNADRSTLLGTEAFF

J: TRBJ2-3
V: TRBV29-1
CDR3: CSVDPTYTDTQYF

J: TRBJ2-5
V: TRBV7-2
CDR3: CASSLALRLQETQYF

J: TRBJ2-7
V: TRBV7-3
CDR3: CASSLGGTHQIYEQYF

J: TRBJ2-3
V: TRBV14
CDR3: CASSVSGLANMKYF

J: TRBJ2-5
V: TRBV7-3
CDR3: CASSLINTGTQYF

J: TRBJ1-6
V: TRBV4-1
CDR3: CASSPVGGGFSSPLHF

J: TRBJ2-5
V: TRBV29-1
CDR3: CSVEGQGAYNEQYF

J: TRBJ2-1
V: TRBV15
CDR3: CATSSRGLAGGNGYNEQFF

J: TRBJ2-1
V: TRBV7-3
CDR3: CASSPNRASGRHYNEQFF

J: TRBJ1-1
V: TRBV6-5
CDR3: CASSYGSRGTEAFF

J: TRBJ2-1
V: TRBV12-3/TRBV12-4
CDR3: CASRATGGFSNEQFF

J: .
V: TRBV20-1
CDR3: CSANRDSRGEQYF

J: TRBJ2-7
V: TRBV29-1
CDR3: CSVEVLASGVDDYEQYF

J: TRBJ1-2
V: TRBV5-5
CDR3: CASSSQGLGGYTF

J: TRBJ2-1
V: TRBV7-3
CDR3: CTSSFDRGVYNEQFF

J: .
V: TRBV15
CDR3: CATSREGGFAETQYF

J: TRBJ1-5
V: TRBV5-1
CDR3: CASSLGDRGDSNQPQHF

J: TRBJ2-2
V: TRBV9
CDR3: CASGFGHSNTGELFF

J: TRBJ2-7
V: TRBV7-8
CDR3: CASSSHAGTSYEQYF

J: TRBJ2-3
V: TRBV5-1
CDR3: CASSPLLDGASTDTQYF

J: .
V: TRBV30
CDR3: CALYPGTGDRDEQYF

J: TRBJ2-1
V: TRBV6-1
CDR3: CASIQEAYNEQFF

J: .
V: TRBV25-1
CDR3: CASGNRAETQYF

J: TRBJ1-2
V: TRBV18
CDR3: CASSPWDYYGYTF

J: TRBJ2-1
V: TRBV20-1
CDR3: CSASGLTLDLYNEQFF

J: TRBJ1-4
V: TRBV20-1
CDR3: CSARDTGNEKLFF